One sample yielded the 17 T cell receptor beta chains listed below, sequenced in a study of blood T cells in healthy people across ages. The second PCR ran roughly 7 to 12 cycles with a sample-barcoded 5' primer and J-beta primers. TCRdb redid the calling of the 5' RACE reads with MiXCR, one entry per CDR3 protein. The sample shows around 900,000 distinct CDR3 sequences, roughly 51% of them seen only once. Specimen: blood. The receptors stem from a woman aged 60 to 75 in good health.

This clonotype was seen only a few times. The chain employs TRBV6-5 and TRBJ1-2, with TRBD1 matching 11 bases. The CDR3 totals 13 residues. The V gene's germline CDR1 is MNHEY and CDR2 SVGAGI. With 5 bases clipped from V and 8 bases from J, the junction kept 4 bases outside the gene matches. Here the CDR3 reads CASSGQGALGYTF. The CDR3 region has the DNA TGTGCCAGCAGTGGACAGGGGGCGCTGGGCTACACCTTC.

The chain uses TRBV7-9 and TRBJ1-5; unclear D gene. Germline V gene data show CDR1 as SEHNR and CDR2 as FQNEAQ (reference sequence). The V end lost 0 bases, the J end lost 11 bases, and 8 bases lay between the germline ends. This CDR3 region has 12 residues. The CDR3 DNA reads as TGTGCCAGCAGCTTAGCCGACCAAACCCAGCATTTT. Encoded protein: CASSLADQTQHF.

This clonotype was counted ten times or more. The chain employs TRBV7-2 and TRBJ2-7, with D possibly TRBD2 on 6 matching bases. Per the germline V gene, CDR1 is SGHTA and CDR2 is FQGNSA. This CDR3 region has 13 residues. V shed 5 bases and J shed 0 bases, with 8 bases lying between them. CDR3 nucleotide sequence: TGTGCCAGCAGCCGGGACTTCTCCTACGAGCAGTACTTC. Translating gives CASSRDFSYEQYF.

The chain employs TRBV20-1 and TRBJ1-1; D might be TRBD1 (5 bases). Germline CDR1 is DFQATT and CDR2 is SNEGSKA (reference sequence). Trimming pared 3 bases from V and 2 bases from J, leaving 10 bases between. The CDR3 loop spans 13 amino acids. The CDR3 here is CSASRVFNTEAFF. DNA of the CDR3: TGCAGTGCTAGCAGGGTCTTCAACACTGAAGCTTTCTTT.

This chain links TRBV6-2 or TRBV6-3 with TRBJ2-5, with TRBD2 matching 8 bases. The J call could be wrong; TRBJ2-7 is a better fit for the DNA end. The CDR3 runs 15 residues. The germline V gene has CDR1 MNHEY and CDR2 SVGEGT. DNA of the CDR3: TGTGCCAGCAGACCCCCACGGACTAGCAGCTGCGAGCAGTACTTC. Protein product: CASRPPRTSSCEQYF.

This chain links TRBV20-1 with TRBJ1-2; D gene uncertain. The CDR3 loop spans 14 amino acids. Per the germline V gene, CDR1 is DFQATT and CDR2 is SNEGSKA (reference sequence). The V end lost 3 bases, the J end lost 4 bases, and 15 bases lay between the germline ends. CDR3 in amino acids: CSASLSGFSYGYTF. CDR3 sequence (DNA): TGCAGTGCTAGCCTTTCTGGTTTTTCCTATGGCTACACCTTC.

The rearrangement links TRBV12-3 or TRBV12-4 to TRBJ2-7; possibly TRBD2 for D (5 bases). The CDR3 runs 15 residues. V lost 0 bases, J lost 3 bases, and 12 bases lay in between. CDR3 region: CASSLAGLLGYEQYF. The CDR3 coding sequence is TGTGCCAGCAGTTTAGCAGGCCTACTAGGCTACGAGCAGTACTTC.

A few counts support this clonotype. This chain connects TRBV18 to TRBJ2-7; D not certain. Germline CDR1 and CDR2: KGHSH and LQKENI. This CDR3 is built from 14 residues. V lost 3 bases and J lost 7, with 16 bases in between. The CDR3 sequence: CASSPGSAATEQYF. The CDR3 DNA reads TGTGCCAGCTCACCCGGGTCCGCCGCTACGGAGCAGTACTTC. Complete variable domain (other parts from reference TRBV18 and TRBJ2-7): NAGVMQNPRHLVRRRGQEARLRCSPMKGHSHVYWYRQLPEEGLKFMVYLQKENIIDESGMPKERFSAEFPKEGPSILRIQQVVRGDSAAYFCASSPGSAATEQYFGPGTRLTVT.

CDR3 DNA sequence: TGCAGCGTTAAGGGACAGGGCGACACTGAAGCTTTCTTT. Translation gives CSVKGQGDTEAFF. The chain is built from TRBV29-1 and TRBJ1-1; 9 bases map to TRBD1. The ends lost 5 bases at V and 3 bases at J; junction bases unmatched: 4. The CDR3 sequence is 13 residues long. Germline V gene data show CDR1 as SQVTM and CDR2 as ANQGSEA.

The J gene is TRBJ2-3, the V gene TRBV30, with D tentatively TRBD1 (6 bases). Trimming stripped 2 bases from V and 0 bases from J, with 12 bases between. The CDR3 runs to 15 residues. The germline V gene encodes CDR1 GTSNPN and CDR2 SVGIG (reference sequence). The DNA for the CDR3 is TGTGCCTGGAGTACCTCGACAGGAAGCACAGATACGCAGTATTTT. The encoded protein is CAWSTSTGSTDTQYF.

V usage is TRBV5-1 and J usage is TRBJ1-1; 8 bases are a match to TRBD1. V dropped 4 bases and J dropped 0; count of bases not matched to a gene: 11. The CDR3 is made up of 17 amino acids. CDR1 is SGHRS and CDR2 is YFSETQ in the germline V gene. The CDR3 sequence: CASSPVGQGGMNTEAFF. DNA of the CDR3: TGCGCCAGCAGCCCCGTTGGACAGGGCGGTATGAACACTGAAGCTTTCTTT.

DNA of the CDR3: TGCGCCAGCAGCTTGGTTTCCAGGGGGACCTACGAGCAGTACTTC. Protein sequence: CASSLVSRGTYEQYF. The chain employs TRBV5-1 and TRBJ2-7, with 7 bases lining up with TRBD1. V shed 0 bases and J 2 bases; nucleotides not matched to a gene: 5. CDR3 length equals 15 residues. Germline V gene lookup returns CDR1 SGHRS and CDR2 YFSETQ.

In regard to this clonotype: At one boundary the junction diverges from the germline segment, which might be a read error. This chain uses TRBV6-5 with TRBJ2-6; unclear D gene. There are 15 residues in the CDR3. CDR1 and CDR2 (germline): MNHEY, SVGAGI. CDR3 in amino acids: CASSYSRSGVNVLTF. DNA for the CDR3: TGTGCCAGCAGTTACTCGCGGTCTGGGGTCAACGTCCTGACTTTC.

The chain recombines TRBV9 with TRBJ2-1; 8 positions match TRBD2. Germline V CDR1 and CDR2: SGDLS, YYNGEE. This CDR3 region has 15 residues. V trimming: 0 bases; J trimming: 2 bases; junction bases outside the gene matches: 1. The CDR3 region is CASSVVAGPYNEQFF. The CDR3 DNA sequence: TGTGCCAGCAGCGTAGTAGCGGGGCCCTACAATGAGCAGTTCTTC.

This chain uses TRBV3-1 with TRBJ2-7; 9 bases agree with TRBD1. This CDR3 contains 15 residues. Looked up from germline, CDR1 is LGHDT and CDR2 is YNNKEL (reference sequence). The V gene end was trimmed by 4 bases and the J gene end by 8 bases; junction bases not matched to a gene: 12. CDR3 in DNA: TGTGCCAGCAGCCCACGGACAGGGGATTCTACGAAGCAGTACTTC. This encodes CASSPRTGDSTKQYF.

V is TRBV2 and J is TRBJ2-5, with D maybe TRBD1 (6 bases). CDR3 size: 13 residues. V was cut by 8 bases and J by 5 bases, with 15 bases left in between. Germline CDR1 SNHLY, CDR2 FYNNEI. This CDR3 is CASGRGYGETQYF. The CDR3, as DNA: TGTGCCAGCGGCAGGGGATATGGGGAGACCCAGTACTTC.

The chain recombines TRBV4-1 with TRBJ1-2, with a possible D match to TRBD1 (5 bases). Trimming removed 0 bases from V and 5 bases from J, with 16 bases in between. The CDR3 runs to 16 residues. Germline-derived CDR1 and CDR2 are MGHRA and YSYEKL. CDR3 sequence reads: CASSQEVGLILYGYTF. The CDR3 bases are TGCGCCAGCAGCCAAGAAGTGGGGCTGATCCTTTATGGCTACACCTTC.